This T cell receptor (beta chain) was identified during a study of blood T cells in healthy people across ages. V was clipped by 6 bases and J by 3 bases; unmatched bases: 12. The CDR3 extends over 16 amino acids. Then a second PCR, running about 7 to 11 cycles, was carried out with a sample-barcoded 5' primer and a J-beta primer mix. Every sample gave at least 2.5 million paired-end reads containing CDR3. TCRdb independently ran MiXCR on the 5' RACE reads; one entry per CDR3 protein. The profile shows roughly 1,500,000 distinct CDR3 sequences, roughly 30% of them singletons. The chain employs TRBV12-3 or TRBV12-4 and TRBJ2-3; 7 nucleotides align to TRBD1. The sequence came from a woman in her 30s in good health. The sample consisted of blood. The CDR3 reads CASSLARGRWTDTQYF. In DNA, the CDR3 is TGTGCCAGCAGCCTTGCGAGGGGGCGGTGGACAGATACGCAGTATTTT.